One T cell receptor (beta chain) is described in this entry. Its cognate antigen is unknown. Trimming took 5 bases from V and 7 from J; bases not matched to a gene: 11. Germline assignment: CDR1 PRHDT and CDR2 FYEKMQ (reference sequence). This CDR3 region has 15 residues. Terminally differentiated effector memory CD45RA+ cells were excluded by CCR7 positive selection of CD45RO-negative cells. Every one of the donors was a Caucasian adult that lived in Nashville, Tennessee. This entry belongs to a study of shared clonotypes between healthy human individuals. Whole-study context: In total, the donors were two women and a few men aged 18 to 49. Whole-study results and caveats: Only blood samples were collected, and tissue repertoires likely differ.

For each subset, genomic DNA was distributed in equal portions over several immunoSEQ plates. Profiling relied on immunoSEQ multiplex PCR, and the TCRdb table lists in-frame clones only, not all of them. The sample includes roughly 570,000 clones, 95% to 98% of them seen just once. The chain is built from TRBV13 and TRBJ2-7; 10 nucleotides match TRBD2. This clonotype was sampled from a man aged 25-45 years in good health. The sample comprised naive CD8+ T cells sorted from blood. The CDR3, as DNA: TGTGCCAGCAGCCTCAAGCGGGAGGGCCGTCCTGAGCAGTACTTC. It encodes CASSLKREGRPEQYF.